Listed below are T cell receptor beta chains from one sample, sequenced in a study of CD8+ T cells in alopecia areata. The protocol was immunoSEQ multiplex PCR, while the TCRdb copy is restricted to in-frame clones and leaves out a portion. The table has under 150,000 clones, approximately 51% seen once. The sequenced sample was CD4+ T cells sorted from blood, obtained at week 24, from a patient treated with tofacitinib. The receptors were sampled from a human donor with alopecia areata. Each CDR3 is given with its conserved first and last residue. The D gene is left open where the match is weak. A clone size is listed for some rows: how often the clone was seen (once, few, many), or a class if it is expanded.

j_call clone_size d_call v_call cdr3_aa cdr3_nt
TRBJ1-2 few . TRBV29-1 CSVEDSGGYGYTF TGCAGCGTCGAAGACAGTGGAGGCTATGGCTACACCTTC
TRBJ2-2 . . TRBV28 CASSLFSGAPGELFF TGTGCCAGCAGTTTATTTTCGGGGGCCCCCGGGGAGCTGTTTTTT
TRBJ2-7 . . TRBV2 CAVRRGELDEQYF TGTGCCGTTAGGAGGGGTGAACTTGACGAGCAGTACTTC
TRBJ2-3 . TRBD2 TRBV27 CASRLAGGQRDTQYF TGTGCCAGCAGATTAGCGGGGGGGCAAAGAGATACGCAGTATTTT
TRBJ2-5 . . TRBV6-5 CASSFSGDRLETQYF TGTGCCAGCAGTTTTAGCGGGGACAGATTAGAGACCCAGTACTTC
TRBJ2-7 . TRBD1 TRBV28 CASSSTSGTGGSYEQYF TGTGCCAGCAGTTCCACGTCCGGGACAGGGGGTTCCTACGAGCAGTACTTC
TRBJ1-6 . . TRBV9 CASSVVGAGSPLHF TGTGCCAGCAGCGTAGTCGGGGCTGGTTCACCCCTCCACTTT
TRBJ1-2 few . TRBV20-1 CSASIADGYTF TGCAGTGCTAGTATCGCAGATGGCTACACCTTC
TRBJ1-6 . . TRBV14 CASSQEGAGRGSPLHF TGTGCCAGCAGCCAAGAAGGAGCGGGGAGGGGGTCACCCCTCCACTTT
TRBJ2-5 . TRBD1 TRBV2 CASQGQPQETQYF TGTGCCAGCCAGGGACAGCCACAAGAGACCCAGTACTTC
TRBJ2-7 . TRBD1 TRBV13 CASSSSGTGPLYEQYF TGTGCCAGCAGCTCGTCCGGGACAGGGCCTTTGTACGAGCAGTACTTC
TRBJ2-7 . TRBD1 TRBV29-1 CSVGVRGQLYEQYF TGCAGCGTTGGGGTTAGGGGACAGCTCTACGAGCAGTACTTC
TRBJ2-3 . TRBD1 TRBV5-1 CASSPGQGADTQYF TGCGCCAGCAGCCCGGGACAGGGGGCAGATACGCAGTATTTT
TRBJ1-2 . TRBD1 TRBV5-1 CASSMDRDNYGYTF TGCGCCAGCAGCATGGACAGGGATAACTATGGCTACACCTTC
TRBJ2-3 . . TRBV9 CASSALGTDTQYF TGTGCCAGCAGCGCTTTGGGTACAGATACGCAGTATTTT
TRBJ1-5 . . TRBV4-2 CASSQDRRGWQPQHF TGTGCCAGCAGCCAAGATAGGAGGGGCTGGCAGCCCCAGCATTTT
TRBJ1-2 few . TRBV30 CAWSALNYGYTF TGTGCCTGGAGTGCTCTGAACTATGGCTACACCTTC
TRBJ2-5 . . TRBV5-1 CASSLEASSRETQYF TGCGCCAGCAGCTTGGAGGCTAGTAGTCGCGAGACCCAGTACTTC
TRBJ2-5 . TRBD1 TRBV18 CASSSLGTATLQETQYF TGTGCCAGCTCATCATTAGGGACAGCGACCCTACAAGAGACCCAGTACTTC
TRBJ2-5 . . TRBV5-1 CASSLIPGLETQYF TGCGCCAGCAGCTTGATTCCGGGGTTGGAGACCCAGTACTTC
TRBJ2-4 . . TRBV6-1 CASATGGAGNIQYF TGTGCCAGTGCCACCGGGGGCGCTGGAAACATTCAGTACTTC
TRBJ1-2 . TRBD1 TRBV5-6 CASSQGQGNGYTF TGTGCCAGCAGCCAGGGACAGGGGAATGGCTACACCTTC
TRBJ1-4 few . TRBV30 CAAITPGEKLFF TGTGCCGCTATCACGCCGGGGGAAAAACTGTTTTTT
TRBJ2-1 . . TRBV7-2 CASSLVGAGLLNEQFF TGTGCCAGCAGCTTAGTAGGGGCAGGGTTGTTGAATGAGCAGTTCTTC
TRBJ2-3 . TRBD1 TRBV29-1 CSVVPGLGTGTDTQYF TGCAGCGTCGTCCCTGGGTTGGGGACAGGGACAGATACGCAGTATTTT
TRBJ2-7 few . TRBV5-1 CASSLAAGNYEQYF TGCGCCAGCAGCTTGGCGGCAGGGAACTACGAGCAGTACTTC
TRBJ2-5 . . TRBV7-9 CASSSQSRGVGSYF TGTGCCAGCAGCTCACAAAGCCGGGGTGTAGGGTCCTACTTC
TRBJ1-2 few . TRBV5-6 CASSFGGDGYTF TGTGCCAGCAGCTTTGGGGGCGATGGCTACACCTTC
TRBJ1-1 . . TRBV29-1 CSGGALRDTEAFF TGCAGCGGTGGGGCCTTAAGAGACACTGAAGCTTTCTTT
TRBJ2-2 . . TRBV30 CAWSVIPGSHGELFF TGTGCCTGGAGTGTAATCCCAGGGAGTCACGGGGAGCTGTTTTTT
TRBJ2-7 few . TRBV4-3 CASSQEYSTASYEQYF TGCGCCAGCAGCCAAGAGTATTCCACCGCCTCCTACGAGCAGTACTTC
TRBJ1-2 . TRBD1 TRBV15 CATSRDGQGSGTF TGTGCCACCAGCAGAGACGGACAGGGTTCGGGCACCTTC
TRBJ1-1 . . TRBV11-2 CASNQGRNTEAFF TGTGCCAGCAATCAGGGAAGGAACACTGAAGCTTTCTTT
TRBJ1-6 . TRBD1 TRBV19 CASSPGTTGRNSPLHF TGTGCCAGTTCGCCCGGCACGACAGGGAGGAATTCACCCCTCCACTTT
TRBJ2-1 . . TRBV27 CASSWGSLSNPPYNEQFF TGTGCCAGCAGTTGGGGGTCGCTGTCTAACCCACCCTACAATGAGCAGTTCTTC